These T cell receptor beta chains were read from a single sample in a study of response to subunit inactivated influenza vaccine. From the RT-PCR reads, TCRdb called clonotypes with MiXCR, one entry per CDR3 protein. The sample lists roughly 780,000 distinct CDR3 sequences, around a sixth seen once, with roughly 11% in the top ten. Sample: PBMCs from blood, taken around 5 days after vaccination. The origin of the receptors is a man aged 50 or older who received an inactivated influenza vaccine. Each CDR3 is given with its conserved first and last residue.

V gene | CDR3 protein
TRBV12-3/TRBV12-4 | CASSWNTPRGYTF
TRBV7-9 | CASSSISGLPKREQFF
TRBV5-1 | CASSLAGLLDEQYF
TRBV29-1 | CSVGSGGPVTQYF
TRBV20-1 | CSASSEAGETQYF
TRBV5-1 | CASSLAIGRGSYEQYF
TRBV2 | CASRDDRGLIQPQHF
TRBV24-1 | CATSDRLAGKDTQYF
TRBV6-2/TRBV6-3 | CASKSGAWSRDYEQYF
TRBV6-1 | CASSPTSHPGGGYTF
TRBV20-1 | CSARRLAGNEQFF
TRBV28 | CASDPGRSNQPQHF
TRBV20-1 | CSARALGVGNEQFF
TRBV6-5 | CASSYSWTSGYEQYF
TRBV24-1 | CATRSSAQETQYF
TRBV27 | CASRASGGADTQYF
TRBV4-2 | CASSQEPSGNTDTQYF
TRBV3-1 | CASSQTKANVLTF
TRBV12-3/TRBV12-4 | CASSPVNPGFGTQYF
TRBV28 | CAAGSAGKGDTQYF
TRBV15 | CATSRFNTGELFF
TRBV5-1 | CASSPGTSFGSYEQYF
TRBV10-3 | CAIRGPGSRETQYF
TRBV5-1 | CASTPIGRGETQYF
TRBV24-1 | CATSPEGGYEQYF
TRBV7-2 | CASSLADLSGTGRLTQYF
TRBV7-9 | CASSLHGGGYNEQFF
TRBV6-1 | CATLGQMNTEAFF
TRBV10-3 | CATHGSFQETQYF
TRBV7-2 | CASSLRTGDHNEQFF
TRBV6-2/TRBV6-3 | CASKEDGYYNEQFF